The clone carrying this T cell receptor (beta chain) was seen a handful of times. The sample is drawn from a study of blood T cells in healthy people across ages. Study at large: Template switching caught about one barcoded beta molecule for each two T cells.

PCR was performed a second time for roughly 7 to 12 cycles using a sample-barcoded 5' primer and a J-beta primer mix. TCRdb called the 5' RACE reads again in MiXCR, with one record for every CDR3 protein. The sample carries around 800,000 distinct CDR3 sequences, 20% to 30% recorded once. CDR3 length: 20 amino acids. CDR1 and CDR2 from the germline V gene are LGHNT and FRNRAP. Unmatched junction bases numbered 16, after V lost 3 bases and J lost 3 bases. These data were also filed under a second study, of T cells of mothers and their children.

The chain has TRBV12-5 and TRBJ2-3; TRBD2 aligns across 12 bases. The TCR comes from a boy younger than 18 in good health. The specimen was blood. CDR3 amino acids: CASGFVRGLAGGLRTDTQYF. The CDR3, as DNA: TGTGCTAGTGGTTTTGTCCGGGGGCTAGCGGGGGGGTTACGGACAGATACGCAGTATTTT.